The rows below give T cell receptor beta chains drawn from one sample of a study of T cells after yellow fever vaccination. TCRdb re-derived calls from the 5' RACE reads in MiXCR, one entry per CDR3 protein. This sample has 300,000 or so distinct CDR3 sequences, with around 8.1% found just once. The sample in question was PBMCs, obtained roughly seven weeks after the first yellow fever vaccination. These receptors were collected from a young man who received the YFV17D yellow fever vaccine. CDR3s include the opening cysteine and the closing phenylalanine or tryptophan. Fields, in order: V gene, clone size, D gene, J gene, CDR3 protein, CDR3 DNA. A D gene is named only where the DNA matches it firmly. Clone size is not always given. Where it is, it says once, few, many or a class for expanded clones.

TRBV11-2	many	.	TRBJ1-2	CASSLDLPGARRNGYTF	TGTGCCAGCAGCTTAGATTTGCCGGGGGCGCGAAGGAATGGCTACACCTTC
TRBV11-1	.	.	TRBJ2-3	CASSLVSRTATSTDTQYF	TGTGCCAGCAGCTTAGTCAGCCGGACAGCAACTAGCACAGATACGCAGTATTTT
TRBV3-1	few	.	TRBJ2-4	CASSQGLAKNIQYF	TGTGCCAGCAGCCAGGGACTAGCCAAAAACATTCAGTACTTC
TRBV6-2/TRBV6-3	.	.	TRBJ1-2	CASSTLGGDYGYTF	TGTGCCAGCAGTACCCTTGGGGGAGACTATGGCTACACCTTC
TRBV4-2	few	.	TRBJ1-1	CASRGLPNTEAFF	TGTGCCAGCAGGGGACTCCCGAACACTGAAGCTTTCTTT
TRBV7-9	few	.	TRBJ1-4	CASSEQGSTGEKLFF	TGTGCCAGCAGTGAGCAGGGCTCTACGGGTGAAAAACTGTTTTTT
TRBV15	few	.	TRBJ2-7	CATSRPGFPYEQYF	TGTGCCACCAGCAGACCAGGGTTTCCTTACGAGCAGTACTTC
TRBV10-3	few	.	TRBJ2-2	CAISELYTGELFF	TGTGCCATCAGTGAGCTTTACACCGGGGAGCTGTTTTTT
TRBV7-2	few	.	TRBJ1-2	CASSFQGLDGYTF	TGTGCCAGCAGCTTCCAGGGGTTAGATGGCTACACCTTC
TRBV6-5	few	.	TRBJ1-2	CASSYSIVGGANYGYTF	TGTGCCAGCAGTTACTCGATCGTTGGGGGGGCTAACTATGGCTACACCTTC
TRBV12-3/TRBV12-4	few	TRBD1	TRBJ1-5	CASSLGGAGGQPQHF	TGTGCCAGCAGTTTAGGGGGCGCAGGGGGTCAGCCCCAGCATTTT
TRBV5-1	.	.	TRBJ2-7	CASTRQTAGGATYEQYF	TGCGCCAGCACGCGGCAGACGGCTGGCGGGGCTACGTACGAGCAGTACTTC
TRBV20-1	few	TRBD2	TRBJ2-2	CSARDPWPSGGPVTGELFF	TGCAGTGCTAGAGATCCCTGGCCTAGCGGGGGTCCTGTCACCGGGGAGCTGTTTTTT
TRBV7-2	.	TRBD1	TRBJ2-3	CASSSYRGGDTQYF	TGTGCCAGCAGCTCGTACAGGGGTGGAGATACGCAGTATTTT
TRBV4-3	few	.	TRBJ1-5	CASSQGPTRLNQPQHF	TGCGCCAGCAGCCAAGGCCCCACCAGGCTCAATCAGCCCCAGCATTTT
TRBV9	.	.	TRBJ2-3	CASNPGTEATDTQYF	TGTGCCAGCAATCCCGGGACCGAGGCCACAGATACGCAGTATTTT
TRBV5-1	.	TRBD1	TRBJ1-1	CASSWGGGGTEAFF	TGCGCCAGCAGCTGGGGAGGGGGCGGCACTGAAGCTTTCTTT
TRBV9	few	TRBD1	TRBJ2-7	CASSFRTGPYEQYF	TGTGCCAGCAGCTTCAGGACAGGTCCCTACGAGCAGTACTTC
TRBV7-2	few	.	TRBJ1-4	CASSLARLEKLFF	TGTGCCAGCAGCTTAGCGAGACTTGAAAAACTGTTTTTT
TRBV9	many	TRBD1	TRBJ1-3	CASSETGGTSGNTIYF	TGTGCCAGCAGCGAAACAGGGGGAACCTCTGGAAACACCATATATTTT
TRBV7-3	few	.	TRBJ2-7	CASSLGGMGEQYF	TGTGCCAGCAGCTTAGGTGGCATGGGGGAGCAGTACTTC
TRBV12-3/TRBV12-4	many	.	TRBJ1-5	CASSPGVLGPQHF	TGTGCCAGCAGCCCCGGGGTTTTGGGGCCCCAGCATTTT
TRBV20-1	.	.	TRBJ2-3	CSAYRVGSTDTQYF	TGCAGTGCTTACAGGGTGGGTTCCACAGATACGCAGTATTTT
TRBV6-2/TRBV6-3	.	.	TRBJ1-5	CASSYMPVRPQHF	TGTGCCAGCAGTTACATGCCCGTCAGACCCCAGCATTTT
TRBV12-3/TRBV12-4	few	.	TRBJ1-2	CASTRTEKRRNYGYTF	TGTGCCAGCACTAGGACAGAAAAGAGGAGAAACTATGGCTACACCTTC
TRBV5-6	.	.	TRBJ2-1	CASSLLATGWNEQFF	TGTGCCAGCAGCTTGCTTGCCACGGGATGGAATGAGCAGTTCTTC
TRBV5-1	few	.	TRBJ2-7	CASSLGGTGSYEQYF	TGCGCCAGCAGCTTGGGCGGAACAGGGTCGTACGAGCAGTACTTC
TRBV7-9	few	.	TRBJ1-6	CASSPRGRNNSPLHF	TGTGCCAGCAGCCCCAGGGGAAGGAACAATTCACCCCTCCACTTT
TRBV12-3/TRBV12-4	.	.	TRBJ1-3	CASSPRVQGTGNTIYF	TGTGCCAGCAGCCCACGAGTACAGGGTACTGGAAACACCATATATTTT
TRBV5-1	.	.	TRBJ2-5	CASSFGGRQETQYF	TGCGCCAGCAGCTTTGGGGGACGCCAAGAGACCCAGTACTTC
TRBV19	.	.	TRBJ2-6	CASKSGANVLTF	TGTGCCAGTAAGTCTGGGGCCAACGTCCTGACTTTC
TRBV10-3	few	.	TRBJ2-2	CAISPDAPAGELFF	TGTGCCATCAGCCCGGATGCCCCCGCCGGGGAGCTGTTTTTT
TRBV2	few	.	TRBJ2-3	CANDRDERADTQYF	TGTGCCAACGACCGGGACGAGCGGGCAGATACGCAGTATTTT
TRBV20-1	few	.	TRBJ1-1	CSAVRGHRPEAFF	TGCAGTGCCGTTAGGGGACACCGACCTGAAGCTTTCTTT
TRBV7-8	few	TRBD1	TRBJ1-2	CASSPRGRGHREGYTF	TGTGCCAGCAGCCCACGGGGCAGGGGGCACCGAGAGGGCTACACCTTC
TRBV7-9	few	.	TRBJ1-5	CASSLQGRQPQHF	TGTGCCAGCAGCTTACAGGGGAGGCAGCCCCAGCATTTT
TRBV10-1	few	.	TRBJ2-1	CASSDTGNPYNEQFF	TGCGCCAGCAGTGATACAGGCAATCCCTACAATGAGCAGTTCTTC
TRBV6-5	.	.	TRBJ2-1	CASQSHSPNGGEQFF	TGTGCCAGCCAGTCTCACTCTCCAAATGGTGGTGAGCAGTTCTTC
TRBV18	few	.	TRBJ1-1	CASSPGTLGTEAFF	TGTGCCAGCTCACCCGGGACCCTAGGGACTGAAGCTTTCTTT
TRBV4-1	few	.	TRBJ2-4	CASSPLPPSIAKNIQYF	TGCGCCAGCAGCCCTCTCCCCCCTTCCATAGCCAAAAACATTCAGTACTTC
TRBV5-1	few	.	TRBJ2-2	CASSLGRALNTGELFF	TGCGCCAGCAGCTTGGGCCGGGCCTTAAACACCGGGGAGCTGTTTTTT
TRBV7-9	.	TRBD1	TRBJ1-2	CASSPSTGRGFNGYTF	TGTGCCAGCAGCCCATCGACAGGGCGAGGGTTTAATGGCTACACCTTC
TRBV12-3/TRBV12-4	few	TRBD2	TRBJ2-2	CASSLLAGLAGELFF	TGTGCCAGCAGTTTACTAGCGGGGCTAGCCGGGGAGCTGTTTTTT
TRBV6-1	few	.	TRBJ1-2	CASSEEAGLNYGYTF	TGTGCCAGCAGTGAAGAAGCAGGTTTAAACTATGGCTACACCTTC
TRBV24-1	few	.	TRBJ2-3	CATSDLEGTDTQYF	TGTGCCACCAGTGATTTGGAGGGCACAGATACGCAGTATTTT
TRBV12-3/TRBV12-4	few	.	TRBJ1-3	CASSTITGSAGNTIYF	TGTGCCAGCAGTACCATAACAGGGAGTGCTGGAAACACCATATATTTT
TRBV4-1	few	TRBD2	TRBJ2-3	CASSQDSTSGGDSDTQYF	TGCGCCAGCAGCCAAGACTCGACTAGCGGGGGGGATTCAGATACGCAGTATTTT